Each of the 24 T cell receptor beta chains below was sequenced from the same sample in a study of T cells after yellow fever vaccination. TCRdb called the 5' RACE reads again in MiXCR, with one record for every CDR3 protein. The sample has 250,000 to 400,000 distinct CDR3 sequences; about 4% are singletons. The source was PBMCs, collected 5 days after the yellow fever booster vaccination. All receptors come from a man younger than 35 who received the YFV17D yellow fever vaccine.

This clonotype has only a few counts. The CDR3 here is CASSPATWGPRYGYTF. In DNA, the CDR3 is TGTGCCAGTAGTCCAGCCACCTGGGGGCCTCGGTATGGCTACACCTTC. This rearrangement joins TRBV19 to TRBJ1-2; tentatively, D is TRBD1 (6 bases). Trimming cost V 5 bases and J 5 bases, with 21 bases left between them. Germline loops: CDR1 LNHDA, CDR2 SQIVND (reference sequence). The CDR3 length is 16 residues. Full variable domain (remainder filled in from reference TRBV19 and TRBJ1-2): DGGITQSPKYLFRKEGQNVTLSCEQNLNHDAMYWYRQDPGQGLRLIYYSQIVNDFQKGDIAEGYSVSREKKESFPLTVTSAQKNPTAFYLCASSPATWGPRYGYTFGSGTRLTVV.

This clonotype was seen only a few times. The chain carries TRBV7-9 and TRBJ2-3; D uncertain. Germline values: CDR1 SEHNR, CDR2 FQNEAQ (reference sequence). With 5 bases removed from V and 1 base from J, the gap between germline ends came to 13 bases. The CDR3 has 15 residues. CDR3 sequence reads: CASSKSSARTDTQYF. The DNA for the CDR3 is TGTGCCAGCAGCAAAAGCTCTGCCCGCACAGATACGCAGTATTTT. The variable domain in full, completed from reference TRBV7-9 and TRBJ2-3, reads DTGVSQNPRHKITKRGQNVTFRCDPISEHNRLYWYRQTLGQGPEFLTYFQNEAQLEKSRLLSDRFSAERPKGSFSTLEIQRTEQGDSAMYLCASSKSSARTDTQYFGPGTRLTVL.

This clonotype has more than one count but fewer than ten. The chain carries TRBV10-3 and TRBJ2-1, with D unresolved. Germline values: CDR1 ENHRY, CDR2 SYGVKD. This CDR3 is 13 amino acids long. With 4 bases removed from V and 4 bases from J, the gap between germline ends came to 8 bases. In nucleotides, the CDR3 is TGTGCCATCAGTGGCGGCCAGTACAATGAGCAGTTCTTC. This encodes CAISGGQYNEQFF.

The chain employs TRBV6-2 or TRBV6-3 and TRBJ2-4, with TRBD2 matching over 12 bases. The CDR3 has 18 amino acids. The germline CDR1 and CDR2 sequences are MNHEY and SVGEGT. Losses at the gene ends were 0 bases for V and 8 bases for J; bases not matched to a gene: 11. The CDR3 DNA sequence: TGTGCCAGCAGTTACTCGATCCTAGCGGGGGGGCCGGGGGACATTCAGTACTTC. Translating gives CASSYSILAGGPGDIQYF.

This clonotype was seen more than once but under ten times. In DNA form, the CDR3 reads TGTGCCACCAGTGACTGGGATTACAATCAGCCCCAGCATTTT. Protein product: CATSDWDYNQPQHF. The chain has TRBV24-1 and TRBJ1-5; D is uncertain. V was pared by 4 bases and J by 3 bases, with 9 bases between. Germline V CDR1 and CDR2: KGHDR, SFDVKD. This CDR3 has 14 amino acids.

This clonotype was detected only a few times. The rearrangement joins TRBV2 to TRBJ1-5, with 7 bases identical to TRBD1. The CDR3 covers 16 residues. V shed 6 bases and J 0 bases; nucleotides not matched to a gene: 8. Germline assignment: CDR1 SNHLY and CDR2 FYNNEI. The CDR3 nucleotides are TGTGCCAGCAGAGCCGGGACAGTCTATAGCAATCAGCCCCAGCATTTT. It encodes CASRAGTVYSNQPQHF.

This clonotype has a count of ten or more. The CDR3 coding sequence is TGTGCCAGCTCTACGGCGCCGTACTCCTACGAGCAGTACGTC. Translation: CASSTAPYSYEQYV. The chain joins TRBV5-4 to TRBJ2-7; D is unclear. V shed 7 bases and J shed 0 bases, with 14 bases lying between them. The germline CDR1 and CDR2 sequences are SGHNT and YYREEE (reference sequence). The CDR3 covers 14 residues.

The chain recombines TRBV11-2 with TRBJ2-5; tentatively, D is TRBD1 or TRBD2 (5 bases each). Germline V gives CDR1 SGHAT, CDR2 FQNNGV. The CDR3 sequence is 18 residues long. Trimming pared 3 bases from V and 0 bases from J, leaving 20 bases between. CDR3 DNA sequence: TGTGCCAGCAGCTTGATAACAACCGGGGACGTGTACCAAGAGACCCAGTACTTC. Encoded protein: CASSLITTGDVYQETQYF.

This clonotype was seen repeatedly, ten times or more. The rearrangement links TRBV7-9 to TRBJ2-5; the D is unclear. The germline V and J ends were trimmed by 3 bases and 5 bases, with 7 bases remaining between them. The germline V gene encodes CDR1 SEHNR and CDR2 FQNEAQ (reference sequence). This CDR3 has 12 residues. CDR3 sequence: CASSFLGETQYF. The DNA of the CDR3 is TGTGCCAGCAGCTTTCTGGGCGAGACCCAGTACTTC.

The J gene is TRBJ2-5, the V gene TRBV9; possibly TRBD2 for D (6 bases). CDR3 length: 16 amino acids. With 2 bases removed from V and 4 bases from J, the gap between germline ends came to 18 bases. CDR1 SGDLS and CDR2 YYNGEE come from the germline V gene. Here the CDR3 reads CASSVTGTPGGETQYF. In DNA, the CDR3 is TGTGCCAGCAGCGTTACCGGGACCCCCGGGGGAGAGACCCAGTACTTC.

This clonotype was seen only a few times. The CDR3 protein is CSARPITDMTREQFF. Written as DNA, the CDR3 is TGCAGTGCTAGACCGATCACTGATATGACTAGGGAGCAGTTCTTC. V is TRBV20-1 and J is TRBJ2-1, with a possible D match to TRBD2 (6 bases). The CDR3 covers 15 residues. Per germline, CDR1 DFQATT and CDR2 SNEGSKA (reference sequence). Trimming took off 2 bases at V and 10 bases at J, with 21 bases between the two ends.

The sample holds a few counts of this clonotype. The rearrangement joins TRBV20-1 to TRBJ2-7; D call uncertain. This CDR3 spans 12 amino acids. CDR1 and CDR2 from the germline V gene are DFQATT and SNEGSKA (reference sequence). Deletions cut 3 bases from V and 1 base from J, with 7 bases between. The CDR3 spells CSARGRSYEQYF. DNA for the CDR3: TGCAGTGCTAGGGGCAGGTCCTACGAGCAGTACTTC.

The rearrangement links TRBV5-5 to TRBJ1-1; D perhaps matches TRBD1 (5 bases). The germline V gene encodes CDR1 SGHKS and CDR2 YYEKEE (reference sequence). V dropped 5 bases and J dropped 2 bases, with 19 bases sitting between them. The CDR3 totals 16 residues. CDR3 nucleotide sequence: TGTGCCAGCAGTCCCCACCCGGGACCGACCAACACTGAAGCTTTCTTT. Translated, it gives CASSPHPGPTNTEAFF. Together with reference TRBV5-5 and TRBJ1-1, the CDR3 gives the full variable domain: DAGVTQSPTHLIKTRGQQVTLRCSPISGHKSVSWYQQVLGQGPQFIFQYYEKEERGRGNFPDRFSARQFPNYSSELNVNALLLGDSALYLCASSPHPGPTNTEAFFGQGTRLTVV.

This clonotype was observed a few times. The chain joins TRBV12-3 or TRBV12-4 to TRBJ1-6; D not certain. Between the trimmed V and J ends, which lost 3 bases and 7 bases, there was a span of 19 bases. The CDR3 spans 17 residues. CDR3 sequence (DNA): TGTGCCAGCAGTTTCAAGTCACCAGTCGTTGGGAATTCACCCCTCCACTTT. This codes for CASSFKSPVVGNSPLHF.

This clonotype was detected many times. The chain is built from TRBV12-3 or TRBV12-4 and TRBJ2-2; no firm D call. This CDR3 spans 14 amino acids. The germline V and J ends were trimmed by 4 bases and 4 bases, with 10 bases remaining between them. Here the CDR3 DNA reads TGTGCCAGCAGTTCCGGCACCGGCACCGGGGAGCTGTTTTTT. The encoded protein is CASSSGTGTGELFF.

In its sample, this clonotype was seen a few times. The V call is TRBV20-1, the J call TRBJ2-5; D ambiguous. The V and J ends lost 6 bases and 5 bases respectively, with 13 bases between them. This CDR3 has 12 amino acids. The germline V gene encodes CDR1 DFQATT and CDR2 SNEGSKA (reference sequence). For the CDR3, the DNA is TGCAGTGCAGTCCGGGTTGGGGAGACCCAGTACTTC. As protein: CSAVRVGETQYF.

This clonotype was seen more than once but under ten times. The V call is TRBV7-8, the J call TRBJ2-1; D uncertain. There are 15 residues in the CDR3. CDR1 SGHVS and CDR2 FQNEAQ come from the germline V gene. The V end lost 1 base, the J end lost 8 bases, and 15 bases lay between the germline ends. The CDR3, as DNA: TGTGCCAGCAGCTTAGGTGTGGCTAGTGGCTATGAGCAGTTCTTC. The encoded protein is CASSLGVASGYEQFF.

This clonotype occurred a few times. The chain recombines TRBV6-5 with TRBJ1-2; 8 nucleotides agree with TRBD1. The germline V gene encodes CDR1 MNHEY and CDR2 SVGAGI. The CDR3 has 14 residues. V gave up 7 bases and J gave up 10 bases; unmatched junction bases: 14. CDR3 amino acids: CASTPSDRGYNYTF. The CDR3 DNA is TGTGCCAGCACCCCCAGTGACAGGGGCTATAACTACACCTTC.

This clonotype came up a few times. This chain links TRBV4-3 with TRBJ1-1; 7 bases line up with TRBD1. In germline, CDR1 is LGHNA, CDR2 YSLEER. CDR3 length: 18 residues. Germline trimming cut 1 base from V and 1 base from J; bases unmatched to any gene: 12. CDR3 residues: CASSQGVRGPGRNTEAFF. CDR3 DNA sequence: TGCGCCAGCAGCCAAGGAGTTAGGGGGCCGGGTAGGAACACTGAAGCTTTCTTT.

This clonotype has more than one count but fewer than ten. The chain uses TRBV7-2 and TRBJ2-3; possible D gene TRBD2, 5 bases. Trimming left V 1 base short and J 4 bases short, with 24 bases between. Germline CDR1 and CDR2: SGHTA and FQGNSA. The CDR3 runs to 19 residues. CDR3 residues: CASSLVTQTGRVVPDTQYF. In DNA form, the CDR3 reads TGTGCCAGCAGCTTAGTGACCCAGACGGGAAGAGTGGTGCCAGATACGCAGTATTTT.

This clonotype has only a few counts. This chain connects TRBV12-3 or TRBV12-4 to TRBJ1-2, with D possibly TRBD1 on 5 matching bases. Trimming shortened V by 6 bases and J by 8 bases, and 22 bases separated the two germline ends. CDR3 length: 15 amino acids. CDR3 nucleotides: TGTGCCAGCAGCCCGGTCTTGGGGGGTGCGCGGGGCTACACCTTC. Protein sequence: CASSPVLGGARGYTF.

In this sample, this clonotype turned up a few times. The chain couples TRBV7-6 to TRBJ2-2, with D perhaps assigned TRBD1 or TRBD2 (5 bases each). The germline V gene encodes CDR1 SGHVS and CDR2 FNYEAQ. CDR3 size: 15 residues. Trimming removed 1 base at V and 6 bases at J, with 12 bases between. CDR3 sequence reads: CASSLVFGAPGELFF. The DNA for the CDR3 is TGTGCCAGCAGCTTAGTATTCGGGGCCCCCGGGGAGCTGTTTTTT.

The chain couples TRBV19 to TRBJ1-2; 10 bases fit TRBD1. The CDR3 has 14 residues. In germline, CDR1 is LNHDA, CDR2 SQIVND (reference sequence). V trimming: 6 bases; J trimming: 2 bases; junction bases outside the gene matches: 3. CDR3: CASRSGQGNYGYTF. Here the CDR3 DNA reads TGTGCCAGTAGATCGGGACAGGGGAACTATGGCTACACCTTC.

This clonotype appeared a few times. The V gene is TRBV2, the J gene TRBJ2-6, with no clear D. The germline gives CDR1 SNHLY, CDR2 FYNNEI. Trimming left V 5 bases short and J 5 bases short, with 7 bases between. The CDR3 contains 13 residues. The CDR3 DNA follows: TGTGCCAGCAGTTGGGTTCGGGCCAACGTCCTGACTTTC. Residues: CASSWVRANVLTF.